These 24 T cell receptor beta chains came from one sample sequenced in a study of T cell repertoires in cytomegalovirus infection. Antigen specificity for these receptors is unknown. TCRdb re-called the reads with MiXCR, one entry per CDR3 protein. In the table there are around 540,000 distinct CDR3 sequences, about 33% of which are singletons. Sequencing was performed on cultured PBMCs, taken from culture after CMV antigen stimulation. The receptors here all came from a human donor in good health (CMV status not recorded). Some clones in this sample may be carry-over from other donors' samples.

The chain carries TRBV11-3 and TRBJ2-3, with 7 bases fitting TRBD2. From germline, CDR1 is SGHNT and CDR2 YENEEA. The junction had 3 bases not matched to a gene; V was cut back by 1 base and J by 2 bases. This CDR3 is 15 amino acids long. CDR3: CASSLVLADTDTQYF. The DNA for the CDR3 is TGTGCCAGCAGCTTAGTTCTAGCGGACACAGATACGCAGTATTTT.

This chain connects TRBV19 to TRBJ2-1; D gene uncertain. Trimming left V 0 bases short and J 0 bases short, with 6 bases between. This CDR3 has 15 residues. Germline lookup yields CDR1 LNHDA and CDR2 SQIVND (reference sequence). The CDR3 nucleotides read TGTGCCAGTAGTATAGATAGGAGCTCCTACAATGAGCAGTTCTTC. Translation gives CASSIDRSSYNEQFF.

This clonotype was counted between two and nine times. V usage is TRBV12-3 or TRBV12-4 and J usage is TRBJ1-1; D uncertain. This CDR3 is 13 amino acids long. V was trimmed by 6 bases and J by 3 bases, leaving 11 bases between them. Written as DNA, the CDR3 is TGTGCCAGCAGGGTGAGGCGGGACACTGAAGCTTTCTTT. Translating it yields CASRVRRDTEAFF.

This clonotype was seen ten or more times. The chain recombines TRBV12-3 or TRBV12-4 with TRBJ2-1, with unresolved D. The V end was cut by 3 bases, the J end by 3 bases, with 6 bases between. The CDR3 has 13 residues. CDR3: CASSFSGYNEQFF. In nucleotides, the CDR3 is TGTGCCAGCAGTTTCTCAGGCTACAATGAGCAGTTCTTC.

This clonotype appeared a few times. The J gene is TRBJ2-3, the V gene TRBV5-4; 11 bases agree with TRBD2. Germline-derived CDR1 and CDR2 are SGHNT and YYREEE (reference sequence). The CDR3 extends over 17 amino acids. The V and J ends lost 4 bases and 0 bases, in that order; junction bases with no gene match: 7. The DNA of the CDR3 is TGTGCCAGCAGCCCACCGGGACTAGCGGATAGCACAGATACGCAGTATTTT. Translation: CASSPPGLADSTDTQYF.

The chain is built from TRBV6-2 or TRBV6-3 and TRBJ1-5, with D unresolved. The CDR3 has 14 amino acids. The V end was cut by 1 base, the J end by 1 base, with 5 bases between. Germline assignment: CDR1 MNHEY and CDR2 SVGEGT. The CDR3 nucleotides are TGTGCCAGCAGTTACTGGAGAAGCAATCAGCCCCAGCATTTT. Translated: CASSYWRSNQPQHF.

On this clonotype: The germline gene is not matched at one end of the junction; a read error may be the cause. The J gene is TRBJ2-1, the V gene TRBV7-2; 11 nucleotides align to TRBD2. Germline V gene data show CDR1 as SGHTA and CDR2 as FQGNSA. The length of the CDR3 is 15 residues. The DNA of the CDR3 is TGTGCCAGCAGCACTACTAGCGGGAGAAACAATGAGCGGTTCTTC. Protein: CASSTTSGRNNERFF.

This clonotype was seen a few times. V is TRBV4-1 and J is TRBJ1-1, with 11 bases that match TRBD1. There are 16 residues in the CDR3. Germline loops: CDR1 MGHRA, CDR2 YSYEKL. V lost 4 bases, J lost 5 bases, and 9 bases stayed unmatched. The CDR3 here is CASSPRTGGIQTEAFF. CDR3 sequence (DNA): TGCGCCAGCAGCCCGAGGACAGGGGGCATACAGACTGAAGCTTTCTTT.

This clonotype was counted only a few times. This chain joins TRBV11-3 and TRBJ2-1; the match to TRBD2 covers 15 bases. With V trimmed by 5 bases and J by 14 bases, 10 bases remained unmatched. The CDR3 sequence is 15 residues long. CDR1 is SGHNT, CDR2 YENEEA, per germline. CDR3: CASSIGGTSGRTEFF. CDR3 nucleotides: TGTGCCAGCAGCATCGGGGGGACTAGCGGGAGGACGGAGTTCTTC.

The chain uses TRBV7-6 and TRBJ1-4, with 7 bases fitting TRBD1. There are 14 residues in the CDR3. Germline-derived CDR1 and CDR2 are SGHVS and FNYEAQ. V lost 5 bases and J lost 4; bases outside the gene matches: 4. The CDR3 bases are TGTGCCAGCAGCCCGGGACAGTATAATGAAAAACTGTTTTTT. Translating it yields CASSPGQYNEKLFF. Variable domain in full (rest from reference TRBV7-6 and TRBJ1-4): GAGVSQSPRYKVTKRGQDVALRCDPISGHVSLYWYRQALGQGPEFLTYFNYEAQQDKSGLPNDRFSAERPEGSISTLTIQRTEQRDSAMYRCASSPGQYNEKLFFGSGTQLSVL.

The genes are TRBV28 and TRBJ2-1; the D call may be TRBD1 or TRBD2 (5 bases each). Germline CDR1 MDHEN, CDR2 SYDVKM. This CDR3 comprises 11 residues. Trimming removed 3 bases at V and 14 bases at J, with 11 bases between. The CDR3 here is CASSFRDHEFF. The CDR3 DNA follows: TGTGCCAGCAGTTTTAGGGACCACGAGTTCTTC.

The chain is built from TRBV14 and TRBJ2-1, with TRBD1 matching over 7 bases. This CDR3 has 17 residues. CDR1 SGHDN and CDR2 FVKESK come from the germline V gene. V lost 0 bases and J lost 8; bases outside the gene matches: 13. Here the CDR3 DNA reads TGTGCCAGCAGCCAAGAATGGGGGACAGACGCTGGCCATGAGCAGTTCTTC. Translation gives CASSQEWGTDAGHEQFF. The full variable domain, in which reference TRBV14 and TRBJ2-1 provide the parts outside the CDR3, is EAGVTQFPSHSVIEKGQTVTLRCDPISGHDNLYWYRRVMGKEIKFLLHFVKESKQDESGMPNNRFLAERTGGTYSTLKVQPAELEDSGVYFCASSQEWGTDAGHEQFFGPGTRLTVL.

This clonotype was seen ten or more times. The chain links TRBV7-8 to TRBJ2-2; D is unresolved. The CDR3 has 13 residues. Germline V CDR1 and CDR2: SGHVS, FQNEAQ. The V end lost 1 base, the J end lost 5 bases, and 5 bases lay between the germline ends. The CDR3 DNA is TGTGCCAGCAGCTTAGATCCTACCGGGGAGCTGTTTTTT. Its translation is CASSLDPTGELFF.

The genes are TRBV25-1 and TRBJ2-7; 9 bases agree with TRBD1. This CDR3 comprises 14 residues. Germline CDR1 is MGHDK and CDR2 is SYGVNS. The trim removed 6 bases at V and 4 bases at J, leaving 7 bases unmatched. CDR3 in amino acids: CASSWGQGGYEQYF. In DNA form, the CDR3 reads TGTGCCAGCAGCTGGGGACAGGGAGGGTACGAGCAGTACTTC.

The CDR3 loop is CASSKLAADTQYF. CDR3 nucleotide sequence: TGTGCCAGCAGTAAACTAGCGGCAGATACGCAGTATTTT. This rearrangement joins TRBV6-2 or TRBV6-3 to TRBJ2-3, with TRBD2 identical over 8 bases. Germline loops: CDR1 MNHEY, CDR2 SVGEGT. After removal of 5 bases from V and 4 bases from J, the junction contained 2 bases not matched to a gene. CDR3 size: 13 residues.

There are a few counts of this clonotype. The rearrangement joins TRBV7-6 to TRBJ2-3; D possibly uses TRBD1 or TRBD2 (5 bases each). Germline CDR1 and CDR2: SGHVS and FNYEAQ. There are 16 residues in the CDR3. The V end lost 2 bases, the J end lost 0 bases, and 12 bases lay between the germline ends. CDR3 sequence (DNA): TGTGCCAGCAGCTTAATGGGGACGGAGAGCACAGATACGCAGTATTTT. It is translated as CASSLMGTESTDTQYF.

The genes are TRBV28 and TRBJ1-2, with D possibly matching TRBD1 (5 bases). Trimming pared 10 bases from V and 4 bases from J, leaving 13 bases between. CDR3 length: 12 amino acids. Per germline, CDR1 MDHEN and CDR2 SYDVKM. The CDR3: CAITQGGYGYTF. DNA for the CDR3: TGTGCCATCACTCAGGGTGGCTATGGCTACACCTTC.

CDR3 bases: TGTGCCAGCAGTTGGGGACAGAATCAGCCCCAGCATTTT. Residues: CASSWGQNQPQHF. The V and J genes are TRBV27 and TRBJ1-5; 7 nucleotides agree with TRBD1. Looked up from germline, CDR1 is MNHEY and CDR2 is SMNVEV (reference sequence). This CDR3 contains 13 residues. The trim removed 4 bases at V and 4 bases at J, leaving 1 base unmatched.

This clonotype was seen repeatedly, ten times or more. The V call is TRBV28, the J call TRBJ2-1; 8 positions match TRBD2. The germline CDR1 and CDR2 sequences are MDHEN and SYDVKM. J was trimmed by 0 bases and V by 4 bases; bases with no gene match: 11. CDR3 length equals 18 residues. CDR3 sequence (DNA): TGTGCCAGCAGTTCCCCGACTAGCGTAAGCTTCTCCTACAATGAGCAGTTCTTC. It yields the protein CASSSPTSVSFSYNEQFF.

This clonotype has only a few counts. The V and J genes are TRBV11-3 and TRBJ2-1, with TRBD2 identical over 12 bases. Germline-derived CDR1 and CDR2 are SGHNT and YENEEA. Trimming cost V 5 bases and J 3 bases; bases outside gene matches: 5. CDR3 length equals 16 residues. Written as DNA, the CDR3 is TGTGCCAGCAGCCCCCTAGCGGGAGGGCTCTACAATGAGCAGTTCTTC. Residues: CASSPLAGGLYNEQFF.

The V call is TRBV19, the J call TRBJ1-5; D gene uncertain. Germline values: CDR1 LNHDA, CDR2 SQIVND (reference sequence). Deletions cut 6 bases from V and 3 bases from J, with 15 bases between. CDR3 length: 15 amino acids. The CDR3 region is CASSDPRQVNQPQHF. The DNA for the CDR3 is TGTGCCAGTAGCGACCCTCGGCAGGTCAATCAGCCCCAGCATTTT.

V usage is TRBV15 and J usage is TRBJ1-4; D perhaps matches TRBD1 (5 bases). With 5 bases removed from V and 5 bases from J, the gap between germline ends came to 12 bases. The CDR3 consists of 14 residues. The V gene's germline CDR1 is LNHNV and CDR2 YYDKDF (reference sequence). DNA of the CDR3: TGTGCCACCAGCCGTGGGGGGTCCAATGAAAAACTGTTTTTT. Its translation: CATSRGGSNEKLFF. Drawing the rest from reference TRBV15 and TRBJ1-4, the complete variable domain is DAMVIQNPRYQVTQFGKPVTLSCSQTLNHNVMYWYQQKSSQAPKLLFHYYDKDFNNEADTPDNFQSRRPNTSFCFLDIRSPGLGDTAMYLCATSRGGSNEKLFFGSGTQLSVL.

In this sample, this clonotype turned up many times. CDR3 bases: TGTGCCAGCAGCTTTCGCCTGGCGTCTGGAGGTTTCTTT. Protein sequence: CASSFRLASGGFF. The chain links TRBV7-2 to TRBJ1-1; no clear D. The CDR3 is made up of 13 amino acids. CDR1 and CDR2 (germline): SGHTA, FQGNSA. The V and J ends lost 3 bases and 13 bases respectively, with 18 bases between them. Full variable domain (missing parts from reference TRBV7-2 and TRBJ1-1): GAGVSQSPSNKVTEKGKDVELRCDPISGHTALYWYRQSLGQGLEFLIYFQGNSAPDKSGLPSDRFSAERTGGSVSTLTIQRTQQEDSAVYLCASSFRLASGGFFGQGTRLTVV.

This sequence joins TRBV7-2 and TRBJ2-1; 13 bases are shared with TRBD2. This CDR3 comprises 15 residues. Germline V gives CDR1 SGHTA, CDR2 FQGNSA. V lost 5 bases, J lost 7 bases, and 5 bases stayed unmatched. CDR3 sequence (DNA): TGTGCCAGCAGCCCCATGGGACTAGCGGGGAATGAGCAGTTCTTC. Amino acid sequence: CASSPMGLAGNEQFF.